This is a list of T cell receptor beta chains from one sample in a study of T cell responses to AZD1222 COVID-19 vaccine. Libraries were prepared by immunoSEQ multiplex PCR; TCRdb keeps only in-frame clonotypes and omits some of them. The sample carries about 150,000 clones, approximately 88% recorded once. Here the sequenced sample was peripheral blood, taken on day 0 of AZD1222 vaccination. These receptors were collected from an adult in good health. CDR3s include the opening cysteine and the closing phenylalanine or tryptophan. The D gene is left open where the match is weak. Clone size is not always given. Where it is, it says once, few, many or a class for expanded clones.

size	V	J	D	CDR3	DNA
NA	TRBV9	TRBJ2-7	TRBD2	CASSPQLAGYEQYF	TGTGCCAGCAGCCCCCAGCTAGCGGGTTACGAGCAGTACTTC
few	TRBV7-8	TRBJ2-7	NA	CASSLTGTNEQYF	TGTGCCAGCAGCTTAACCGGGACAAACGAGCAGTACTTC
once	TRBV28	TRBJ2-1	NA	CASSLGFYNEQFF	TGTGCCAGCAGTTTAGGATTCTACAATGAGCAGTTCTTC
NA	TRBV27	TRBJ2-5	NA	CASSFSQGGVGHETQYF	TGTGCCAGCAGTTTCAGCCAGGGTGGGGTGGGGCACGAGACCCAGTACTTC
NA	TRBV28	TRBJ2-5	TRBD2	CASSPGLAGSKETQYF	TGTGCCAGCAGTCCCGGACTAGCGGGATCAAAAGAGACCCAGTACTTC
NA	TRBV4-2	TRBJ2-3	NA	CASSQWSQSGSSTDTQYF	TGTGCCAGCAGCCAATGGTCCCAAAGCGGGTCAAGCACAGATACGCAGTATTTT
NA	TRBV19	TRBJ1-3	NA	CASGLQRGNTIYF	TGTGCCAGTGGCTTGCAGAGGGGAAACACCATATATTTT
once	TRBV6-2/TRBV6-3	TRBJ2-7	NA	CASSGPYEQYF	TGTGCCAGCAGTGGACCCTACGAGCAGTACTTC
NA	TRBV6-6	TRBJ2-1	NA	CASSRPQSRAGSYNEQFF	TGTGCCAGCAGTCGTCCCCAATCCCGAGCGGGTTCCTACAATGAGCAGTTCTTC
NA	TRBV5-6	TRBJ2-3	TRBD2	CASSLGAGVADTQYF	TGTGCCAGCAGCTTGGGAGCGGGAGTCGCAGATACGCAGTATTTT
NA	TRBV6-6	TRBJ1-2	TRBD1	CASSPGTGRGLYYGYTF	TGTGCCAGCAGTCCTGGGACAGGGAGGGGGCTCTACTATGGCTACACCTTC
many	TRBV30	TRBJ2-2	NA	CAWSVGTTHTGELFF	TGTGCCTGGAGTGTCGGGACAACCCACACCGGGGAGCTGTTTTTT
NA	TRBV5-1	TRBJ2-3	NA	CASSLRSGASTDTQYF	TGCGCCAGCAGCTTAAGGTCGGGGGCCAGTACAGATACGCAGTATTTT
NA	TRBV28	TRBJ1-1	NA	CASTIGGKTEAFF	TGTGCCAGCACAATAGGGGGAAAGACTGAAGCTTTCTTT
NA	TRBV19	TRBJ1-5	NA	CASLTDPGSNQPQHF	TGTGCCAGTCTAACAGACCCCGGAAGCAATCAGCCCCAGCATTTT
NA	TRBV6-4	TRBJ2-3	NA	CASSATSTDTQYF	TGTGCCAGCAGTGCTACTAGCACAGATACGCAGTATTTT
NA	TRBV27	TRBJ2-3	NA	CASSDRGPSTDTQYF	TGTGCCAGCAGCGACCGGGGACCGAGCACAGATACGCAGTATTTT
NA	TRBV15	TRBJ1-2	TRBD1	CATSRESRGTAPYGYTF	TGTGCCACCAGCAGAGAGAGTAGAGGGACAGCCCCCTATGGCTACACCTTC
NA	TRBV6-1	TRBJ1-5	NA	CASSEARGATFEGQPQHF	TGTGCCAGCAGTGAAGCGAGGGGGGCGACGTTTGAGGGACAGCCCCAGCATTTT